This T cell receptor (beta chain) comes out of a study of shared clonotypes between healthy human individuals. General study points: Relative to memory subsets, naive subsets generally showed larger estimated richness.

Germline V gives CDR1 MDHEN, CDR2 SYDVKM. Trimming took 6 bases from V and 3 from J, leaving 8 bases between them. This CDR3 has 12 residues. TCRdb's copy holds only in-frame clones and misses some; the assay was immunoSEQ multiplex PCR. The data contain 1.5 million to 1.9 million clones, under 99% of them seen just once; the ten biggest clones take up about 0.42%. With respect to this clone: Its target is not known. This specimen includes other DNA sequences encoding the same CDR3.

This clonotype was sampled from a man aged 25 to 45 in good health. The J gene is TRBJ1-2, the V gene TRBV28; D is undetermined. Source material: naive CD4+ T cells sorted from blood. Subset reported: CD45RA+ positively selected. In DNA, the CDR3 is TGTGCCAGCAGCTCCGGAGACTATGGCTACACCTTC. Translated, it gives CASSSGDYGYTF.